The T cell receptor (beta chain) described here comes from a study of blood T cell repertoires in COVID-19. Study background: From T cells, B-cell-depleted T cells, or PBMCs came the material, which was cDNA or gDNA.

In the original workflow: Estimation of nucleated cell counts was performed using reference gene primer amplification. Measured with immunoSEQ multiplex PCR; TCRdb has only the in-frame clones, and not every one. That table supplies the V and J calls and clone size; D and trimming were determined from the DNA. The data hold 45,000 to 55,000 clones, with 90% observed a single time. Deletions cut 4 bases from V and 5 bases from J, with 11 bases between. Germline V gene data show CDR1 as KGHDR and CDR2 as SFDVKD. This CDR3 comprises 13 residues. Material for sequencing was peripheral blood. This receptor was identified in a human donor in a cohort sampled during active COVID-19. The rearrangement links TRBV24-1 to TRBJ2-7; D not resolved. The CDR3 here is CATSDPPRDEQYF. In nucleotides, the CDR3 is TGTGCCACCAGTGACCCCCCCCGGGACGAGCAGTACTTC.